One and the same sample provided the 30 T cell receptor beta chains below, sequenced in a study of shared clonotypes between healthy human individuals. Some clones are missing from TCRdb's copy, which holds only in-frame ones; the method was immunoSEQ multiplex PCR. The sample has about 1,500,000 clones, over 95% seen once. The sequencing input was naive CD4+ T cells sorted from blood. Documented subset: CD45RA+ positively selected. The origin of the receptors is a man younger than 45 in good health.

V and J are TRBV7-8 and TRBJ2-1; 11 bases line up with TRBD2. The junction had 19 bases not matched to a gene; V was cut back by 4 bases and J by 5 bases. Germline CDR1 SGHVS, CDR2 FQNEAQ. CDR3 length: 20 amino acids. The CDR3 spells CASSSRGHSGRASGDNEQFF. The DNA of the CDR3 is TGTGCCAGCAGCTCCCGAGGTCATAGCGGGAGGGCCAGTGGAGACAATGAGCAGTTCTTC.

This clone was seen just once. The chain carries TRBV18 and TRBJ1-5; D remains ambiguous. This CDR3 contains 14 residues. CDR1 KGHSH and CDR2 LQKENI come from the germline V gene. V was cut by 5 bases and J by 0 bases, with 8 bases left in between. The CDR3 DNA reads as TGTGCCAGCTCAATCGCAAATAGCAATCAGCCCCAGCATTTT. Translated: CASSIANSNQPQHF. The full variable domain, in which reference TRBV18 and TRBJ1-5 provide the parts outside the CDR3, is NAGVMQNPRHLVRRRGQEARLRCSPMKGHSHVYWYRQLPEEGLKFMVYLQKENIIDESGMPKERFSAEFPKEGPSILRIQQVVRGDSAAYFCASSIANSNQPQHFGDGTRLSIL.

The chain recombines TRBV5-1 with TRBJ2-7; TRBD2 might be the D (7 bases). V lost 0 bases, J lost 4 bases, and 17 bases lay in between. The CDR3 is 16 amino acids. CDR1 SGHRS and CDR2 YFSETQ come from the germline V gene. CDR3 residues: CASSLARAGEGYEQYF. CDR3 DNA sequence: TGCGCCAGCAGCTTGGCCCGGGCAGGGGAGGGATACGAGCAGTACTTC.

This clone has only one observation. The chain links TRBV7-9 to TRBJ2-7; D is possibly TRBD2 (5 bases). CDR3 length equals 17 residues. CDR1 is SEHNR and CDR2 is FQNEAQ in the germline V gene (reference sequence). Trimming shortened V by 5 bases and J by 1 base, and 21 bases separated the two germline ends. Here the CDR3 DNA reads TGTGCCAGCAGCCCGAGGAAAGGGCGGGCTCAGTCCTACGAGCAGTACTTC. Residues: CASSPRKGRAQSYEQYF.

The chain couples TRBV6-5 to TRBJ2-1; the D is unclear. The germline V gene encodes CDR1 MNHEY and CDR2 SVGAGI. V lost 0 bases to trimming and J lost 3 bases, with 9 bases between them. The CDR3 is 15 amino acids. DNA for the CDR3: TGTGCCAGCAGTTACTCAGGGCCTAGCTACAATGAGCAGTTCTTC. Its translation is CASSYSGPSYNEQFF.

A remark on this clone: This same CDR3 is encoded by further DNA sequences in the sample. The chain is built from TRBV18 and TRBJ2-7, with a possible D match to TRBD2 (6 bases). Germline V gives CDR1 KGHSH, CDR2 LQKENI. CDR3 length: 14 residues. Deletions cut 3 bases from V and 2 bases from J, with 11 bases between. The CDR3 reads CASSPPGLPYEQYF. CDR3 in DNA: TGTGCCAGCTCACCTCCGGGACTTCCCTACGAGCAGTACTTC.

J is TRBJ1-3 and V is TRBV28, with TRBD1 identical over 8 bases. The CDR3 spans 14 residues. Germline V lookup: CDR1 MDHEN, CDR2 SYDVKM. J lost 4 bases, V lost 5 bases, and 4 bases had no gene match. The CDR3 spells CASSKTGAGNTIYF. The CDR3 DNA is TGTGCCAGCAGTAAGACAGGGGCGGGAAACACCATATATTTT.

J is TRBJ2-1 and V is TRBV9; 10 bases agree with TRBD2. Germline CDR1 reads SGDLS; CDR2 reads YYNGEE. This CDR3 comprises 15 residues. J was trimmed by 6 bases and V by 5 bases; bases with no gene match: 8. CDR3 coding DNA: TGTGCCAGCAGGCCTGCTAGCGGGAGCTTCAATGAGCAGTTCTTC. Amino acids: CASRPASGSFNEQFF. Together with reference TRBV9 and TRBJ2-1, the CDR3 gives the full variable domain: DSGVTQTPKHLITATGQRVTLRCSPRSGDLSVYWYQQSLDQGLQFLIQYYNGEERAKGNILERFSAQQFPDLHSELNLSSLELGDSALYFCASRPASGSFNEQFFGPGTRLTVL.

This chain joins TRBV5-1 and TRBJ1-2, with 8 bases fitting TRBD1. Germline V gene lookup returns CDR1 SGHRS and CDR2 YFSETQ. After removal of 4 bases from V and 6 bases from J, the junction contained 5 bases not matched to a gene. CDR3 length: 13 amino acids. The chain's CDR3 is CASSLDRGNGYTF. The CDR3 DNA sequence: TGCGCCAGCAGCCTAGACAGGGGAAATGGCTACACCTTC.

The chain carries TRBV18 and TRBJ1-5; D possibly corresponds to TRBD1 (5 bases). This CDR3 has 16 residues. CDR1 and CDR2 from the germline V gene are KGHSH and LQKENI. Deletions cut 3 bases from V and 4 bases from J, with 16 bases between. The CDR3 DNA follows: TGTGCCAGCTCACCGAGGGGTCCTCCTAGTAATCAGCCCCAGCATTTT. It is translated as CASSPRGPPSNQPQHF.

This clone was recorded once. The genes are TRBV28 and TRBJ2-7, with D unclear. Germline loops: CDR1 MDHEN, CDR2 SYDVKM. This CDR3 contains 13 residues. The germline V and J ends were trimmed by 2 bases and 2 bases, with 7 bases remaining between them. CDR3 DNA sequence: TGTGCCAGCAGTTTAATCAATCCCTACGAGCAGTACTTC. Residues: CASSLINPYEQYF.

This chain connects TRBV9 to TRBJ1-3; D not certain. The CDR3 extends over 12 amino acids. Germline V gene sequence: CDR1 SGDLS, CDR2 YYNGEE. V was trimmed by 3 bases and J by 11 bases, leaving 12 bases between them. CDR3 protein: CASSGVEPPIYF. Written as DNA, the CDR3 is TGTGCCAGCAGCGGGGTTGAACCCCCCATATATTTT.

The genes are TRBV29-1 and TRBJ2-7, with a tentative D call TRBD1 (7 bases). The V and J ends lost 6 bases and 2 bases respectively, with 17 bases between them. The germline V gene has CDR1 SQVTM and CDR2 ANQGSEA. The CDR3 runs to 14 residues. The CDR3 loop is CSVDQGGEAYEQYF. In DNA form, the CDR3 reads TGCAGCGTGGACCAGGGGGGAGAGGCCTACGAGCAGTACTTC.

V gene TRBV19 combines with J gene TRBJ1-5, with D possibly matching TRBD1 (5 bases). The CDR3 is 14 amino acids. V was cut by 6 bases and J by 7 bases, with 16 bases left in between. The germline gives CDR1 LNHDA, CDR2 SQIVND (reference sequence). For the CDR3, the DNA is TGTGCCAGTAGGGAAGCAGGGCCGAGGCAGCCCCAGCATTTT. Translating it yields CASREAGPRQPQHF.

This clone has a single count. The V and J genes are TRBV28 and TRBJ1-1; D may be TRBD1 (6 bases). Trimming cost V 9 bases and J 4 bases, with 18 bases left between them. Germline CDR1 reads MDHEN; CDR2 reads SYDVKM. This CDR3 comprises 14 residues. DNA of the CDR3: TGTGCCAGTGTACCGGGACACCCTGGCACTGAAGCTTTCTTT. Protein sequence: CASVPGHPGTEAFF.

The V call is TRBV2, the J call TRBJ2-1; TRBD1 aligns across 7 bases. The V and J ends lost 3 bases and 4 bases, in that order; junction bases with no gene match: 6. This CDR3 is 15 amino acids long. Germline CDR1 reads SNHLY; CDR2 reads FYNNEI. CDR3 DNA: TGTGCCAGCAGTGACGGAACAGGGGCATACAATGAGCAGTTCTTC. Its protein product is CASSDGTGAYNEQFF. The full variable domain, its missing parts supplied by reference TRBV2 and TRBJ2-1, is EPEVTQTPSHQVTQMGQEVILRCVPISNHLYFYWYRQILGQKVEFLVSFYNNEISEKSEIFDDQFSVERPDGSNFTLKIRSTKLEDSAMYFCASSDGTGAYNEQFFGPGTRLTVL.

V is TRBV18 and J is TRBJ1-3; D is possibly TRBD1 (5 bases). The germline V gene has CDR1 KGHSH and CDR2 LQKENI. This CDR3 comprises 13 residues. Trimming stripped 8 bases from V and 8 bases from J, with 16 bases between. CDR3 protein: CASTQAGDYTIYF. The CDR3, as DNA: TGTGCCAGCACTCAGGCGGGGGACTACACCATATATTTT.

The chain carries TRBV27 and TRBJ2-3; no firm D call. The germline gives CDR1 MNHEY, CDR2 SMNVEV (reference sequence). The CDR3 extends over 14 amino acids. Trimming removed 2 bases from V and 6 bases from J, with 12 bases in between. CDR3 protein: CASSLRHPPDTQYF. The CDR3 nucleotides read TGTGCCAGCAGTTTAAGGCACCCCCCGGATACGCAGTATTTT.

The chain uses TRBV25-1 and TRBJ2-3; TRBD1 agrees at 7 bases. CDR1 MGHDK and CDR2 SYGVNS come from the germline V gene. The CDR3 extends over 13 amino acids. Trimming cost V 2 bases and J 4 bases; bases outside gene matches: 0. The CDR3 reads CASSERGPDTQYF. Here the CDR3 DNA reads TGTGCCAGCAGTGAAAGGGGGCCAGATACGCAGTATTTT.

The J gene is TRBJ2-3, the V gene TRBV5-5; a possible D gene is TRBD1 (6 bases). In germline, CDR1 is SGHKS, CDR2 YYEKEE (reference sequence). V was clipped by 1 base and J by 0 bases, with 12 bases between them. This CDR3 spans 16 amino acids. Here the CDR3 reads CASSLTGRVSTDTQYF. The CDR3 region has the DNA TGTGCCAGCAGCTTGACAGGGAGAGTGAGCACAGATACGCAGTATTTT.

The rearrangement links TRBV6-5 to TRBJ2-7; the D gene is possibly TRBD1 (5 bases). Germline V gene data show CDR1 as MNHEY and CDR2 as SVGAGI. V was clipped by 4 bases and J by 4 bases, with 11 bases between them. The CDR3 is made up of 13 amino acids. This chain's CDR3 is CASSLGPGYEQYF. The CDR3, as DNA: TGTGCCAGCAGTTTAGGGCCAGGGTACGAGCAGTACTTC.

Comment on this clone: The sample holds other DNA sequences that translate to the same CDR3. The CDR3 protein is CASSVEGLAGGETQYF. CDR3 bases: TGTGCCAGCAGCGTAGAGGGACTAGCGGGAGGTGAGACCCAGTACTTC. The genes are TRBV9 and TRBJ2-5; 15 bases map to TRBD2. From germline, CDR1 is SGDLS and CDR2 YYNGEE. V lost 0 bases to trimming and J lost 5 bases; unmatched junction nucleotides: 2. This CDR3 contains 16 residues. Using reference TRBV9 and TRBJ2-5 for the parts outside the CDR3, the full variable domain is DSGVTQTPKHLITATGQRVTLRCSPRSGDLSVYWYQQSLDQGLQFLIQYYNGEERAKGNILERFSAQQFPDLHSELNLSSLELGDSALYFCASSVEGLAGGETQYFGPGTRLLVL.

The CDR3 reads CASSRSRAQAQYF. For the CDR3, the DNA is TGTGCCAGCAGTCGGAGCCGGGCCCAGGCGCAGTATTTT. The V and J genes are TRBV27 and TRBJ2-3, with D unclear. CDR3 size: 13 residues. V lost 5 bases, J lost 10 bases, and 16 bases lay in between. The germline V gene has CDR1 MNHEY and CDR2 SMNVEV (reference sequence).

The J gene is TRBJ2-7, the V gene TRBV28; D unclear. Trimming removed 8 bases from V and 5 bases from J, with 16 bases in between. CDR1 and CDR2 from the germline V gene are MDHEN and SYDVKM. This CDR3 has 13 amino acids. The CDR3: CASEGGPLNEQYF. The DNA for the CDR3 is TGTGCCAGCGAAGGCGGACCCCTAAACGAGCAGTACTTC. Combining the CDR3 with reference TRBV28 and TRBJ2-7 gives the whole variable domain DVKVTQSSRYLVKRTGEKVFLECVQDMDHENMFWYRQDPGLGLRLIYFSYDVKMKEKGDIPEGYSVSREKKERFSLILESASTNQTSMYLCASEGGPLNEQYFGPGTRLTVT.

The J gene is TRBJ2-7, the V gene TRBV2; the match to TRBD1 covers 8 bases. Losses at the gene ends were 5 bases for V and 2 bases for J; bases not matched to a gene: 11. Germline values: CDR1 SNHLY, CDR2 FYNNEI. CDR3 size: 16 residues. CDR3 nucleotide sequence: TGTGCCAGCAGTATAAGATCCGGGACAGGCCCCTACGAGCAGTACTTC. This encodes CASSIRSGTGPYEQYF.

J is TRBJ1-4 and V is TRBV18, with D possibly being TRBD1 (6 bases). Germline CDR1 is KGHSH and CDR2 is LQKENI. The CDR3 length is 16 residues. V was pared by 3 bases and J by 5 bases, with 16 bases between. CDR3 bases: TGTGCCAGCTCACCGCTTTCGGGGGCACCAAATGAAAAACTGTTTTTT. Its protein product is CASSPLSGAPNEKLFF.

In DNA, the CDR3 is TGTGCCAGCAGATCCGACAGGGGGTCTTTCTATGGCTACACCTTC. Its translation is CASRSDRGSFYGYTF. The chain employs TRBV5-5 and TRBJ1-2, with 9 nucleotides matching TRBD1. Germline CDR1 SGHKS, CDR2 YYEKEE (reference sequence). This CDR3 contains 15 residues. Trimming removed 5 bases from V and 4 bases from J; junction bases left unmatched: 9.

This chain links TRBV25-1 with TRBJ2-7; TRBD1 agrees at 7 bases. Trimming removed 6 bases from V and 3 bases from J; junction bases left unmatched: 8. The CDR3 is 14 residues long. Germline CDR1 and CDR2: MGHDK and SYGVNS. The CDR3 loop is CASSSRDRNYEQYF. The CDR3 nucleotides read TGTGCCAGCAGCTCTCGGGACAGAAACTACGAGCAGTACTTC.

V gene TRBV4-1 combines with J gene TRBJ2-7, with D perhaps matching TRBD2 (6 bases). Per germline, CDR1 MGHRA and CDR2 YSYEKL. Trimming pared 1 base from V and 6 bases from J, leaving 22 bases between. This CDR3 has 17 residues. The CDR3 loop is CASSQVPRGTMDREQYF. The CDR3 coding sequence is TGCGCCAGCAGCCAAGTCCCCCGGGGGACGATGGATCGCGAGCAGTACTTC.

The chain employs TRBV5-1 and TRBJ2-3, with 9 bases identical to TRBD2. With 5 bases clipped from V and 2 bases from J, the junction kept 12 bases outside the gene matches. In germline, CDR1 is SGHRS, CDR2 YFSETQ. The CDR3 spans 17 residues. The CDR3 reads CASSQFISGSITDTQYF. The DNA for the CDR3 is TGCGCCAGCAGTCAATTCATTAGCGGGAGCATCACAGATACGCAGTATTTT. Using reference TRBV5-1 and TRBJ2-3 for the parts outside the CDR3, the full variable domain is KAGVTQTPRYLIKTRGQQVTLSCSPISGHRSVSWYQQTPGQGLQFLFEYFSETQRNKGNFPGRFSGRQFSNSRSEMNVSTLELGDSALYLCASSQFISGSITDTQYFGPGTRLTVL.